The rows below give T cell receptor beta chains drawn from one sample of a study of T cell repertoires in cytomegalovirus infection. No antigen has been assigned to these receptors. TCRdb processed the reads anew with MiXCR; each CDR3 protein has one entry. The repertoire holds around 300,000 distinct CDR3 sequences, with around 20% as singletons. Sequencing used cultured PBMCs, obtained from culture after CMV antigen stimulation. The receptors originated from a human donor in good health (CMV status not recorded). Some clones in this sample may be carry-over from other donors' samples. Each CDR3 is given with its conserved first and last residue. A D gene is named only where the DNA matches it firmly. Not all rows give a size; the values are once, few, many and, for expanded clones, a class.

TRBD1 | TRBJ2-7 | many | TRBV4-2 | TGTGCCAGCAGCGGCCAGTTCAGGGGGAGCGAGCAGTACTTC | CASSGQFRGSEQYF
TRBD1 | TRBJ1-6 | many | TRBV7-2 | TGTGCCAGCAGCCGAGGGACAGGGATTTTGAATTCACCCCTCCACTTT | CASSRGTGILNSPLHF
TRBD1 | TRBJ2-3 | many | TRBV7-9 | TGTGCCAGCAGCCTGCCCGGGACAGGGAGGACAGATACGCAGTATTTT | CASSLPGTGRTDTQYF
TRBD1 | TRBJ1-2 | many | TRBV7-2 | TGTGCCAGCAGCTTAGGGACAGGGTCCGGCTACACCTTC | CASSLGTGSGYTF
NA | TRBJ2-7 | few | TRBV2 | TGTGCCAGCAGTCGCCGGGACTCAAAGCAGTACTTC | CASSRRDSKQYF
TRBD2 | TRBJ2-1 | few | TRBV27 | TGTGCCAGCATGGAAATCGGGAGGACTTACAATGAGCAGTTCTTC | CASMEIGRTYNEQFF
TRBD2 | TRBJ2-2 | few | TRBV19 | TGTGCCAGTAGTAATCGAGCGGGAGTTATCGGGGAGCTGTTTTTT | CASSNRAGVIGELFF
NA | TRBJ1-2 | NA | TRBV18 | TGTGCCAGCTCACCCTCCAGGGATTATGGCTACACCTTC | CASSPSRDYGYTF
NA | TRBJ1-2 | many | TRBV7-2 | TGTGCCAGCAGCTTAGGCAGAGAACGTGGCTACACCTTC | CASSLGRERGYTF
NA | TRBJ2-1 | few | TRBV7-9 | TGTGCCAGCAGCGGCCGACAGTACAATGAGCAGTTCTTC | CASSGRQYNEQFF
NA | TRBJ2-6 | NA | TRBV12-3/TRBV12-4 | TGTGCCAGCAGTTTTGCTTCTGGGGCCAACGTCCTGACTTTC | CASSFASGANVLTF
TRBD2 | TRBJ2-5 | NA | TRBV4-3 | TGCGCCAGCAGCCTTACTAGCGGGAGTAAGCAAGAGACCCAGTACTTC | CASSLTSGSKQETQYF
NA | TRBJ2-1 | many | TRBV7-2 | TGTGCCAGCACCCAAAGGGGGGGCAGATACAATGAGCAGTTCTTC | CASTQRGGRYNEQFF
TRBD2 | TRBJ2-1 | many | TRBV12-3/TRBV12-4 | TGTGCCAGCAGTTTCCGGACTAGCGGGAGTTCAAATGAGCAGTTCTTC | CASSFRTSGSSNEQFF
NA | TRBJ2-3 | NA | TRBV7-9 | TGTGCCAGCAGCTTATACGGGCACACAGATACGCAGTATTTT | CASSLYGHTDTQYF
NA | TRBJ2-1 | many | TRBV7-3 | TGTGCCAGCAGCTTAATTGGTTCCGGTGAGCAGTTCTTC | CASSLIGSGEQFF
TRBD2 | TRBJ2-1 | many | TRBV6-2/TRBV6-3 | TGTGCCAGCGTCACCAGGGGCGGGAGGGCCCTGGATGAGCAGTTCTTC | CASVTRGGRALDEQFF
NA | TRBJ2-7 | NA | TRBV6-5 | TGTGCCAGCAGTTACTTTCCCCACTACGAGCAGTACTTC | CASSYFPHYEQYF
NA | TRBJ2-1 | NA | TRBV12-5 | TGTGCTAGTGGCCCCGACAATGAGCAGTTCTTC | CASGPDNEQFF
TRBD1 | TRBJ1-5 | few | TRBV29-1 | TGCAGCGTTCGGGACAGGGGAACTTATCAGCCCCAGCATTTT | CSVRDRGTYQPQHF
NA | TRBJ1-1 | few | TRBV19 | TGTGCCAGTAATGAACACGCTGAAGCTTTCTTT | CASNEHAEAFF
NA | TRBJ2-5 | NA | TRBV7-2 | TGTGCCAGCAGCTTAGCGCTTGGACAGCAAGAGACCCAGTACTTC | CASSLALGQQETQYF
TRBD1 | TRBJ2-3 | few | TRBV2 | TGTGCCAGCAATTTCAGAGCAGGGGGCATAGATACGCAGTATTTT | CASNFRAGGIDTQYF
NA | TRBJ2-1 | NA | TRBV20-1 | TGCAGTGCTAGAGATAGCTCCCGGGGTACAGATGAGCAGTTCTTC | CSARDSSRGTDEQFF
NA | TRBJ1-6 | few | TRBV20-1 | TGCAGTGCTGAGCTGGAAGGGAATTCACCCCTCCACTTT | CSAELEGNSPLHF
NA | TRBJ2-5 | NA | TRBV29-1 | TGCAGCGTCCGTAGAAGCGGGCAACAAGAGACCCAGTACTTC | CSVRRSGQQETQYF
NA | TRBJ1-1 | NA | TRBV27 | TGTGCCAGCAGTTTAAGGGGACTCGGGTACTCTGAAGCTTTCTTT | CASSLRGLGYSEAFF
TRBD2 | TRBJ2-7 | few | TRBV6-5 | TGTGCCAGCAGTCCCCAGGGACTAGCCCTCTCGGAGCAGTACTTC | CASSPQGLALSEQYF
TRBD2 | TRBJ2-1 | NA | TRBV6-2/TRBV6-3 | TGTGCCAGCAGTTACAGTTTTGGCGGGAGGGACAATGAGCAGTTCTTC | CASSYSFGGRDNEQFF
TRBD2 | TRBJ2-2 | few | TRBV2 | TGTGCCAGCAGTGCCGCTAGCGGACCTAACACCGGGGAGCTGTTTTTT | CASSAASGPNTGELFF
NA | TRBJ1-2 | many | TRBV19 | TGTGCCAGTACACAGGGATTGTACTATGGCTACACCTTC | CASTQGLYYGYTF
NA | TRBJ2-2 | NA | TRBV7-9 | TGTGCCAGCAGCTTAGCGTTTCTGGGGGCAGAGAACACCGGGGAGCTGTTTTTT | CASSLAFLGAENTGELFF
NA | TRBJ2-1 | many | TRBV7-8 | TGTGCCAGCGGCCCCGGGAGCTCCTACAATGAGCAGTTCTTC | CASGPGSSYNEQFF
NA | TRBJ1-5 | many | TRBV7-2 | TGTGCCAGCAGCTTATCGGGGCGCAATCAGCCCCAGCATTTT | CASSLSGRNQPQHF
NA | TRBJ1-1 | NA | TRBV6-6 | TGTGCCAGCAGTTACTCCCGGGACACGGGGGGCACTGAAGCTTTCTTT | CASSYSRDTGGTEAFF
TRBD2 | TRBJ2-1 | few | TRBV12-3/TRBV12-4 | TGTGCCAGCAGTTGGGGGACTAGCGGTGAGCAGTTCTTC | CASSWGTSGEQFF
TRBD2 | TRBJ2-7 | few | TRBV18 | TGTGCCAGCTCACCCGGGACTAGTAGGTACGAGCAGTACTTC | CASSPGTSRYEQYF
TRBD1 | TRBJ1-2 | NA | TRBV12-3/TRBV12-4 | TGTGCCAGCACCTCGACAGGGGAGGAGGACTATGGCTACACCTTC | CASTSTGEEDYGYTF
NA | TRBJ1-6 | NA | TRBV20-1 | TGCAGTGCTCCGGGACTGGAGACTTTCGAGCCCCTCCACTTT | CSAPGLETFEPLHF
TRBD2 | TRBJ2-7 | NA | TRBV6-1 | TGTGCCAGCAGTGCAGGACTAGCGGGAGTTGGCGAGCAGTACTTC | CASSAGLAGVGEQYF
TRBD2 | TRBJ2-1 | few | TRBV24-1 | TGTGCCACCACAGGACTAGCTCCCGACAATGAGCAGTTCTTC | CATTGLAPDNEQFF
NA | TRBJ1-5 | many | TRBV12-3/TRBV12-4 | TGTGCCAGCAGTTTCGTGGGGGGAGGACAGCCCCAGCATTTT | CASSFVGGGQPQHF
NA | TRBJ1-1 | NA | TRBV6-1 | TGTGCCAGCAGTGACGTACAGGGAATGAACACTGAAGCTTTCTTT | CASSDVQGMNTEAFF
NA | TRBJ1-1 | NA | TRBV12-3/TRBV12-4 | TGTGTCAGCAGTTGGGGCACAGGACCCGAAGCTTTCTTT | CVSSWGTGPEAFF
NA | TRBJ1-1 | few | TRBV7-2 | TGTGCCAGCAGCCTTGGGCCTATTACTGAAGCTTTCTTT | CASSLGPITEAFF
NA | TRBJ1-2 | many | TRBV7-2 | TGTGCCAGCAGCTTAGGACGGTATTATATCGGGCATGGCTACACCTTC | CASSLGRYYIGHGYTF
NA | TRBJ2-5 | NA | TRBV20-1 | TGCAGTGCTAGAGATTACGGACCCGGGGAGACCCAGTACTTC | CSARDYGPGETQYF
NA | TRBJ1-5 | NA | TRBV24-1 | TGTGCCACCAGTGCGGGGGGTAGCAATCAGCCCCAGCATTTT | CATSAGGSNQPQHF
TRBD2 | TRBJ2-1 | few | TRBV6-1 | TGTGCCAGCGCTAGCGGGGACAATGAGCAGTTCTTC | CASASGDNEQFF
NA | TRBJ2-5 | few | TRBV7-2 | TGTGCCAGCAGCTTAGCCGCGGTCCGAGAGACCCAGTACTTC | CASSLAAVRETQYF
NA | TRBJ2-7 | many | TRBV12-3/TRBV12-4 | TGTGCCAGCACCCAAAGGCCCCGGGAGGAGCAGTACTTC | CASTQRPREEQYF
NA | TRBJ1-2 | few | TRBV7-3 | TGTGCCAGCAGCTTGACAGCTGTTCTCTATGGCTACACCTTC | CASSLTAVLYGYTF
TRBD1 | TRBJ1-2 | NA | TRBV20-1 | TGCAATGTCAGGGGGGTCGGCTATGGCTACACCTTC | CNVRGVGYGYTF
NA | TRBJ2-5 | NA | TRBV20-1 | TGCAGTGCTAGGACTACACAAGAGACCCAGTACTTC | CSARTTQETQYF
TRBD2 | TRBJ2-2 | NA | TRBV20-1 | TGCAGTGCTAGAGGTTCTAGCGGGACGAACACCGGGGAGCTGTTTTTT | CSARGSSGTNTGELFF
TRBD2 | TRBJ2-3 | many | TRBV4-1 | TGCGCCAGCAGCCAAGTCCTAGCGGGAGGGAGAGATACGCAGTATTTT | CASSQVLAGGRDTQYF
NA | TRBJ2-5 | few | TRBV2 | TGTGCCAGCAGTGAAGACTACCTTCAAGAGACCCAGTACTTC | CASSEDYLQETQYF
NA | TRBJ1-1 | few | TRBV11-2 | TGTGCCAGCAGCTTACGGCCCGCAAAGGGGACTGAAGCTTTCTTT | CASSLRPAKGTEAFF
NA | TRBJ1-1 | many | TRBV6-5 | TGTGCCAGCAGCTCCCCCGGCTCTAGGAAGAACACTGAAGCTTTCTTT | CASSSPGSRKNTEAFF
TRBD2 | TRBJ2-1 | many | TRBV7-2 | TGTGCCACCCGACTAGCGGGAAACAATGAGCAGTTCTTC | CATRLAGNNEQFF